The clone carrying this T cell receptor beta chain was observed a handful of times. The antigen remains undetermined. This CDR3 has 16 amino acids. V gave up 3 bases and J gave up 5 bases, with 19 bases separating them. Germline CDR1 and CDR2: MDHEN and SYDVKM. The data were taken from a study of T cells in Graves' hyperthyroidism and ophthalmopathy. Amplification targeted TCR beta CDR3 regions from RNA transcripts. The primer set for the first-round RT-PCR of the TCR CDR3 was HTBI. TCRdb re-derived calls from the multiplex PCR reads in MiXCR, one entry per CDR3 protein. This table holds roughly 740,000 distinct CDR3 sequences, 16% found once. Stability of Graves' hyperthyroidism was defined as absent ophthalmopathy progression within 18 months. Diagnoses rested on clinical symptoms, serum thyroxine and TRAb, thyroid ultrasound and orbital computed tomography. Whole-study findings and limits: Ophthalmopathy stood apart from stable hyperthyroidism in a 13 V-J model. The majority of expanded thyroid clonotypes above 0.001 also appeared in blood.

The sample taken for sequencing was blood. The TCR was taken from a man in his late teens or twenties with Graves' hyperthyroidism. The chain is built from TRBV28 and TRBJ1-2; the D gene is possibly TRBD1 (5 bases). The CDR3 loop reads CASSFLGDRQLYGYTF. CDR3 nucleotide sequence: TGTGCCAGCAGTTTCCTGGGGGACCGCCAACTTTATGGCTACACCTTC.